Sequencing of this T cell receptor beta chain was carried out in a study of T cell responses to AZD1222 COVID-19 vaccine. General observations from the study: Nearly half of the spike-specific TCRs reportedly recognize variant regions that carry no mutations. Clonal diversity was possibly underestimated; the donors were predominantly white British and more often female.

The assay was immunoSEQ multiplex PCR, and TCRdb's table has in-frame clones only and misses some. The repertoire consists of about 140,000 clones, with more than 80% occurring once and the leading ten covering roughly 1.5%. The CDR3 length is 13 residues. With 6 bases removed from V and 2 bases from J, the gap between germline ends came to 10 bases. Germline V gene lookup returns CDR1 LNHDA and CDR2 SQIVND (reference sequence). This clone is a singleton in its sample. Its antigen remains unidentified. The receptor's source is an adult in good health. Sequencing was performed on peripheral blood, taken on day 0 of AZD1222 vaccination. This rearrangement joins TRBV19 to TRBJ1-1; D is possibly TRBD1 (5 bases). In DNA form, the CDR3 reads TGTGCCAGTAGGAGACAGCGTAACACTGAAGCTTTCTTT. Its protein is CASRRQRNTEAFF.